One TCR beta chain is described in this entry. As yet, its antigen is unknown. PCR primers comprised 60 Vbeta and 13 Jbeta primers. Libraries were prepared by immunoSEQ multiplex PCR; TCRdb keeps only in-frame clonotypes and omits some of them. The repertoire has 80,000 to 100,000 clones, about 81% of them found once; the top ten carry about 1.5%. The length of the CDR3 is 14 residues. Trimming cost V 0 bases and J 5 bases, with 9 bases left between them. Looked up from germline, CDR1 is MGHRA and CDR2 is YSYEKL. The sample comes from a study of cytomegalovirus exposure and HLA in healthy donors. Study-wide findings and caveats: Evidence from a later analysis indicated that most CMV-associated TCR beta chains looked HLA-restricted. A later analysis linked a missense variant in DCLRE1C to the trimming of TCR beta V and J genes.

Material for sequencing was PBMCs. The chain combines TRBV4-1 with TRBJ2-3; D not resolved. The receptor's source is a middle-aged man in good health and CMV-seronegative. The CDR3 DNA follows: TGCGCCAGCAGCCAAGACGGCCGCGGAGATACGCAGTATTTT. It translates to CASSQDGRGDTQYF.